This TCR beta chain was sequenced in a study of blood T cell repertoires in COVID-19. Study in general: Samples of COVID-19 (acute and convalescent) were obtained from the United States, Italy and Spain. T cells, B-cell-depleted T cells, or PBMCs provided the cDNA or gDNA that served as material.

Seattle-derived patients entered the study during active infection and were followed longitudinally. Authors' methods: Amplifying reference gene primers gave estimates of nucleated cell counts. Sequenced by immunoSEQ multiplex PCR; TCRdb stores in-frame clones only, minus some. The V and J calls and the clone size are those of that table, but D and trimming were determined from the DNA. The table includes about 170,000 clones, 92% detected once. A remark on this clone: This specimen includes other DNA sequences encoding the same CDR3.

Germline V gene lookup returns CDR1 LGHNA and CDR2 YSLEER. The V and J ends lost 3 bases and 5 bases, in that order; junction bases with no gene match: 8. The CDR3 has 15 amino acids. The sample consisted of peripheral blood. V and J are TRBV4-3 and TRBJ1-1; 8 nucleotides align to TRBD1. The origin of this receptor is a man between 25 and 39 years old with COVID-19, enrolled during active disease. CDR3 in amino acids: CASSQEDRVGTEAFF. Here the CDR3 DNA reads TGCGCCAGCAGCCAGGAGGACAGGGTGGGAACTGAAGCTTTCTTT.